This T cell receptor (beta chain) was captured in a study of a mutant IDH1 vaccine in newly diagnosed glioma. As for the study in general: Beginning 4-6 weeks after radiotherapy alone, or with temozolomide cycles, vaccination took place. Week 35 was safety follow-up visit V12; week 47 was end-of-study visit V13.

As for time point: week 35, safety follow-up. Doses comprised 300 ug of mutant IDH1 20-mer peptide each, plus topical imiquimod. Patients were given eight vaccinations, scheduled in weeks 1, 3, 5, 7, 11, 15, 19 and 23. Tumors from donors were new WHO grade 3 or 4 IDH1-mutant astrocytomas with ATRX loss. As concerns this clone: The antigen is not known.

The method was immunoSEQ multiplex PCR; TCRdb's version includes in-frame clones alone and lacks a portion of them. This table has tens of thousands of clones, 80% to 90% appearing once. This specimen consisted of PBMCs, obtained from a glioma patient whose treatment included an IDH1 peptide vaccine. This TCR derives from a young man with glioma.

In nucleotides, the CDR3 is TGTGCCAGCAGCTTAGAAACGAGGGGGCGCAATGAGCAGTTCTTC. It codes for CASSLETRGRNEQFF. The chain has TRBV11-2 and TRBJ2-1; 7 nucleotides align to TRBD1. CDR1 is SGHAT, CDR2 FQNNGV, per germline. The ends lost 0 bases at V and 6 bases at J; junction bases unmatched: 5. This CDR3 spans 15 amino acids.